Shown below are 16 T cell receptor beta chains from a single sample sequenced in a study of blood T cell repertoires in COVID-19 (dated by TCRdb to 2019 to 2021). Libraries were built with the immunoSEQ multiplex PCR assay. Not all clones reach the TCRdb copy of this immuneACCESS table, which keeps in-frame sequences only. Checked studies attribute under half of the gap to unresolved V genes and leave the rest unexplained. This sample has some 180,000 clones in its table, and around 83% of those were observed once. The leading ten clones occupy 6.2% of the sample. What was sequenced was PBMCs or T cells enriched from blood (not recorded which). The receptors come from a man in his forties or fifties who had recovered from COVID-19.

This chain links TRBV10-3 with TRBJ1-4; D unclear. Per germline, CDR1 ENHRY and CDR2 SYGVKD. CDR3 length: 13 amino acids. V was clipped by 8 bases and J by 2 bases, with 9 bases between them. The CDR3 spells CAISRDTNEKLFF. As DNA, the CDR3 is TGTGCCATCTCGAGGGATACTAATGAAAAACTGTTTTTT.

This sequence joins TRBV7-9 and TRBJ1-6; no clear D gene. The V gene lost 5 bases and the J gene lost 0 bases, with 17 bases spanning the gap. In germline, CDR1 is SEHNR, CDR2 FQNEAQ (reference sequence). This CDR3 contains 18 residues. The CDR3 sequence: CASSPPTGVSSYNSPLHF. CDR3 nucleotide sequence: TGTGCCAGCAGCCCTCCGACGGGAGTAAGCTCCTATAATTCACCCCTCCACTTT.

The chain has TRBV2 and TRBJ1-1; no clear D. The V gene's germline CDR1 is SNHLY and CDR2 FYNNEI. The CDR3 is 13 residues long. V was pared by 5 bases and J by 1 base, with 8 bases between. The CDR3 is CASSKDGNTEAFF. The CDR3 region has the DNA TGTGCCAGCAGTAAAGACGGGAACACTGAAGCTTTCTTT.

The chain links TRBV28 to TRBJ1-5; D call uncertain. V was shortened by 6 bases and J by 7 bases, with 16 bases between the two germline ends. CDR1 and CDR2 (germline): MDHEN, SYDVKM. The CDR3 contains 14 residues. CDR3 nucleotide sequence: TGTGCCAGCAGCCGGTTAGGGAGTGGGCAGCCCCAGCATTTT. As protein: CASSRLGSGQPQHF.

This chain joins TRBV2 and TRBJ2-3; 10 bases fit TRBD2. Losses at the gene ends were 6 bases for V and 0 bases for J; bases not matched to a gene: 6. Looked up from germline, CDR1 is SNHLY and CDR2 is FYNNEI. The CDR3 extends over 16 amino acids. CDR3 DNA: TGTGCCAGCAGGTTTTCACTAGCGGGAAGCACAGATACGCAGTATTTT. Its protein is CASRFSLAGSTDTQYF.

The gene calls are TRBV19 and TRBJ2-2; TRBD1 aligns across 7 bases. The CDR3 length is 13 residues. Germline V gene lookup returns CDR1 LNHDA and CDR2 SQIVND (reference sequence). The chain's CDR3 is CATQKGATGELFF. CDR3 bases: TGTGCTACCCAAAAGGGGGCAACCGGGGAGCTGTTTTTT.

This clone was found once. The rearrangement links TRBV20-1 to TRBJ2-3; D remains ambiguous. CDR3 size: 13 residues. Germline V gene lookup returns CDR1 DFQATT and CDR2 SNEGSKA (reference sequence). Between the trimmed V and J ends, which lost 3 bases and 2 bases, there was a span of 9 bases. The CDR3 loop is CSASPGVTDTQYF. DNA of the CDR3: TGCAGTGCTAGTCCGGGTGTCACAGATACGCAGTATTTT.

The chain couples TRBV11-1 to TRBJ2-5; TRBD1 aligns across 7 bases. Germline-derived CDR1 and CDR2 are SGHAT and FQDESV (reference sequence). J was trimmed by 1 base and V by 5 bases; bases with no gene match: 7. The CDR3 is 15 amino acids. The CDR3 here is CASSNVGTVQETQYF. In nucleotides, the CDR3 is TGTGCCAGCAGCAATGTCGGGACAGTCCAAGAGACCCAGTACTTC.

The V call is TRBV9, the J call TRBJ1-1, with TRBD1 as a possible D gene (6 bases). Germline V gives CDR1 SGDLS, CDR2 YYNGEE. V lost 4 bases, J lost 5 bases, and 18 bases lay in between. The CDR3 consists of 15 residues. CDR3 sequence (DNA): TGTGCCAGCAGCTCTAGCTTCGGGACACGAACTGAAGCTTTCTTT. It encodes CASSSSFGTRTEAFF.

V gene TRBV19 combines with J gene TRBJ2-5, with D possibly TRBD1 on 6 matching bases. The germline V and J ends were trimmed by 3 bases and 4 bases, with 9 bases remaining between them. Germline V gene data show CDR1 as LNHDA and CDR2 as SQIVND (reference sequence). CDR3 length: 13 amino acids. DNA of the CDR3: TGTGCCAGTAGTATCGGACAGTTAGAGACCCAGTACTTC. Translating it yields CASSIGQLETQYF.

The gene calls are TRBV2 and TRBJ1-1, with D maybe TRBD1 (5 bases). V was trimmed by 5 bases and J by 4 bases, leaving 20 bases between them. This CDR3 contains 16 residues. Germline V gene lookup returns CDR1 SNHLY and CDR2 FYNNEI. The CDR3 here is CASSLDFAADTTEAFF. CDR3 coding DNA: TGTGCCAGCAGTCTCGATTTTGCTGCGGACACCACTGAAGCTTTCTTT.

The chain has TRBV25-1 and TRBJ1-3; D remains unclear. Trimming removed 7 bases at V and 0 bases at J, with 7 bases between. Germline V CDR1 and CDR2: MGHDK, SYGVNS. The CDR3 runs to 13 residues. The CDR3 reads CASMLSSGNTIYF. The CDR3 DNA reads TGTGCCAGCATGCTGAGCTCTGGAAACACCATATATTTT.

The J gene is TRBJ1-2, the V gene TRBV12-3 or TRBV12-4; perhaps TRBD1 as D (5 bases). CDR3 size: 13 residues. The V gene lost 3 bases and the J gene lost 4 bases, with 9 bases spanning the gap. The CDR3 is CASSLGGFYGYTF. Written as DNA, the CDR3 is TGTGCCAGCAGTTTGGGGGGGTTCTATGGCTACACCTTC.

V is TRBV9 and J is TRBJ1-4, with 7 bases matching TRBD1. The germline CDR1 and CDR2 sequences are SGDLS and YYNGEE. Losses at the gene ends were 4 bases for V and 5 bases for J; bases not matched to a gene: 5. The CDR3 consists of 14 residues. In DNA form, the CDR3 reads TGTGCCAGCAGCCGGACAGGAGGAAATGAAAAACTGTTTTTT. Encoded protein: CASSRTGGNEKLFF.

The rearrangement uses TRBV19 and TRBJ1-5; D gene ambiguous. V was cut by 8 bases and J by 3 bases, with 11 bases left in between. Per germline, CDR1 LNHDA and CDR2 SQIVND (reference sequence). This CDR3 comprises 13 residues. The chain's CDR3 is CASQDTLNQPQHF. CDR3 sequence (DNA): TGTGCCAGTCAAGACACGCTCAATCAGCCCCAGCATTTT.

This chain uses TRBV6-5 with TRBJ2-7, with 12 bases aligning to TRBD1. Trimming took 6 bases from V and 4 from J; bases not matched to a gene: 7. The CDR3 consists of 15 residues. Per germline, CDR1 MNHEY and CDR2 SVGAGI. CDR3 DNA sequence: TGTGCCAGCAGGCCCGGGACAGGGGGCTTATACGAGCAGTACTTC. Encoded protein: CASRPGTGGLYEQYF.